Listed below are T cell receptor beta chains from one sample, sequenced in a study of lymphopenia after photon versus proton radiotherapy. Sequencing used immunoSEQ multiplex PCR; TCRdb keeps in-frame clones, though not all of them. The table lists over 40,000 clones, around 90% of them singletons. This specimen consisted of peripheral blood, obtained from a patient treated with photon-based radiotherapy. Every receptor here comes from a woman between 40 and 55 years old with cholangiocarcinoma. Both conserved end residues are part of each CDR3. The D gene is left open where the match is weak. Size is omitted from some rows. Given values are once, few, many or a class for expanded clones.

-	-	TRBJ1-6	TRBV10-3	CAIGLDNSPLHF
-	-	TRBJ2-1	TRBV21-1	CASSKPTGKSSYNEQFF
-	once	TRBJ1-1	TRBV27	CASSPDGNTEAFF
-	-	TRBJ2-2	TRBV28	CASTSTGELFF
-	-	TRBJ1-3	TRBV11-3	CASSPPVRNTIYF
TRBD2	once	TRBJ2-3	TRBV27	CASRISGTNTDTQYF
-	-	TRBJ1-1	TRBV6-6	CASTPSERNTEAFF
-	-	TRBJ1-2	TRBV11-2	CASSLVTAYGYTF
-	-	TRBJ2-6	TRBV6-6	CASSYSSDVLTF
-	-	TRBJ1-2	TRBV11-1	CAVESFSRGYTF
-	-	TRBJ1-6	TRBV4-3	CASSQDLQGGSPLHF
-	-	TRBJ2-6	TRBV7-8	CASSSDMGLGLSGANVLTF
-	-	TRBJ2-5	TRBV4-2	CASSQAGSPEETQYF
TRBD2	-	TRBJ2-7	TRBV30	CAWSMGLAGNHEQYF
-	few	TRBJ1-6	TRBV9	CASSVETDSPLHF
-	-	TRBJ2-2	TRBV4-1	CASSLPGRAELFF
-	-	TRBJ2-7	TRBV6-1	CASSEVSGFRGYEQYF
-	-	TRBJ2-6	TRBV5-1	CASSFLEKTGANVLTF
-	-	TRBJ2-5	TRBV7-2	CASSLKGAQETQYF
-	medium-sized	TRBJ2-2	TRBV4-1	CASSQPPGETGELFF
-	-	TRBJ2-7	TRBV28	CASGAGGAGNYEQYF
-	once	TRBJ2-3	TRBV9	CASSTQSDTQYF
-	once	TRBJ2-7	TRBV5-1	CASSQREASYEQYF
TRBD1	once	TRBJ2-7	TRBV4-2	CASSQQTDRGRNEQYF
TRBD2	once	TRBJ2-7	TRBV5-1	CASSLRGGDEQYF
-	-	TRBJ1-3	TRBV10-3	CAIRMTIGNTIYF
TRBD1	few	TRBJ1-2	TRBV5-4	CASSSGQPNYGYTF
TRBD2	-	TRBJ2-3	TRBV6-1	CASSSRLALDTQYF
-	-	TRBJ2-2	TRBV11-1	CASSLIGMETGELFF
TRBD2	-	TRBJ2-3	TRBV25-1	CASSEFGLAGAPDTQYF
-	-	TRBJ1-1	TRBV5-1	CASSLAPGQQNTEAFF
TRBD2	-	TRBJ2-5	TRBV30	CAWSTWGAGGGPQETQYF
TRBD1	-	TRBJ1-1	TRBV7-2	CASSTRQGWDTEAFF
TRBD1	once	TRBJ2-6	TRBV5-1	CASTNSGTGASGANVLTF
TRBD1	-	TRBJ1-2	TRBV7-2	CASSLGTGGYYGYTF
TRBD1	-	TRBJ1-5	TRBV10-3	CAISEQQGPYSNQPQHF
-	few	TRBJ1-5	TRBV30	CAWSPMGNQPQHF
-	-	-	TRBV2	CASSEAQGLSYEQYF
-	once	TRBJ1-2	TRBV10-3	CAISEPHGPLEGYTF
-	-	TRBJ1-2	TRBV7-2	CASSPPRGGLIDDGYTF
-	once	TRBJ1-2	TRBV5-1	CASSPGTAANYGYTF
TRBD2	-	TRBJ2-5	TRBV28	CASSPASGSRLTGTQYF
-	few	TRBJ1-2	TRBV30	CAWNYRVTNYGYTF
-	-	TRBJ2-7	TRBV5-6	CASSQKRRDGSHSTYEQYF
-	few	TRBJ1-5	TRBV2	CASSPQGGNQPQHF
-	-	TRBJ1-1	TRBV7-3	CASSFAGGRNTEAFF
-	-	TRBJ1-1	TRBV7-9	CASSLAISSPRTEAFF
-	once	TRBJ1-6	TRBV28	CASSLVGGSSYNSPLHF
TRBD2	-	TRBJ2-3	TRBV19	CASSMKLAGGRADTQYF
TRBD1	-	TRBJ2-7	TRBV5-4	CASSLARDRTAYEQYF
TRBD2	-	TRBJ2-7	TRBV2	CATRRGAGYEQYF
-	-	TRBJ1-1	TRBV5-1	CASSLGLLNTEAFF